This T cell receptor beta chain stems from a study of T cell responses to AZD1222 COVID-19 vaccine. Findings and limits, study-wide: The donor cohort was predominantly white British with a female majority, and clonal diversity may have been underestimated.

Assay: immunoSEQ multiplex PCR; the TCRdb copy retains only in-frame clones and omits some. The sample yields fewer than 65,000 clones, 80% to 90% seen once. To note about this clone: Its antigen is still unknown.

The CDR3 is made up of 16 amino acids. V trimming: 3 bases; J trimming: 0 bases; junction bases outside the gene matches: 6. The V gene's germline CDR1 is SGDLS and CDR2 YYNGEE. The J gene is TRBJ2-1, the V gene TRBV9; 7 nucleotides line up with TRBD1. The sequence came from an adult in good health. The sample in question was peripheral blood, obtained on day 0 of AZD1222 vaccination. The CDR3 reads CASSAHNRGSYNEQFF. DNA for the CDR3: TGTGCCAGCAGCGCACACAACAGGGGCTCCTACAATGAGCAGTTCTTC.